The 7 T cell receptor beta chains reported below all come from one sample, sequenced in a study of cytomegalovirus exposure and HLA in healthy donors. PCR used 60 Vbeta primers and 13 Jbeta primers. Method: immunoSEQ multiplex PCR; TCRdb's copy keeps in-frame clones and lacks some. This table has under 200,000 clones, approximately 80% appearing once. Sequenced material: PBMCs. The receptors derive from a man in his fifties in good health and CMV-seropositive.

This clone was counted only a few times. The rearrangement joins TRBV6-6 to TRBJ2-2; 9 bases map to TRBD2. Germline assignment: CDR1 MNHNY and CDR2 SVGAGI (reference sequence). CDR3 length equals 16 residues. The V and J ends lost 1 base and 7 bases, in that order; junction bases with no gene match: 7. The CDR3 nucleotides are TGTGCCAGCAGTTACTGGGCGGGGGGGCAAGGCGGGGAGCTGTTTTTT. Translating gives CASSYWAGGQGGELFF.

This clone was seen a few times. This chain joins TRBV5-1 and TRBJ2-6; TRBD1 aligns across 10 bases. The CDR3 spans 17 residues. Germline CDR1 reads SGHRS; CDR2 reads YFSETQ. The junction had 1 base not matched to a gene; V was cut back by 0 bases and J by 1 base. In DNA, the CDR3 is TGCGCCAGCAGCTTGGAGGGACAGGGGTCTGGGGCCAACGTCCTGACTTTC. This gives the protein CASSLEGQGSGANVLTF.

V is TRBV29-1 and J is TRBJ2-3; TRBD2 agrees at 9 bases. CDR1 and CDR2 (germline): SQVTM, ANQGSEA. Trimming removed 2 bases from V and 4 bases from J; junction bases left unmatched: 7. There are 15 residues in the CDR3. The CDR3 spells CSVEIAGAGADTQYF. DNA of the CDR3: TGCAGCGTTGAAATAGCGGGAGCTGGGGCAGATACGCAGTATTTT.

The chain links TRBV15 to TRBJ2-5, with TRBD2 matching over 14 bases. The V segment lost 2 bases and the J segment 7 bases; nucleotides outside the gene matches: 9. CDR1 is LNHNV and CDR2 is YYDKDF in the germline V gene (reference sequence). The CDR3 is made up of 17 amino acids. The CDR3, as DNA: TGTGCCACCAGCAGATCCGGGACTAGCGGGGGAGGCGCGACCCAGTACTTC. Residues: CATSRSGTSGGGATQYF.

The V and J genes are TRBV6-6 and TRBJ1-1, with 7 bases fitting TRBD1. V was pared by 5 bases and J by 5 bases, with 8 bases of the junction left unmatched. Per germline, CDR1 MNHNY and CDR2 SVGAGI (reference sequence). This CDR3 has 14 amino acids. The CDR3 reads CASSNDRVRTEAFF. CDR3 in DNA: TGTGCCAGCAGTAACGACAGGGTGAGGACTGAAGCTTTCTTT.

With respect to this clone: In the same sample, other DNA sequences code for this CDR3. V usage is TRBV19 and J usage is TRBJ1-1; D uncertain. In germline, CDR1 is LNHDA, CDR2 SQIVND (reference sequence). V was shortened by 5 bases and J by 5 bases, with 18 bases between the two germline ends. CDR3 length: 15 amino acids. For the CDR3, the DNA is TGTGCCAGTAGTTCTAAGCGCCCTAAGGCGACTGAAGCTTTCTTT. Translating it yields CASSSKRPKATEAFF.

This chain connects TRBV14 to TRBJ1-1; possibly TRBD1 for D (6 bases). The V gene's germline CDR1 is SGHDN and CDR2 FVKESK. This CDR3 is built from 16 residues. Trimming took 3 bases from V and 1 from J, leaving 15 bases between them. The CDR3 coding sequence is TGTGCCAGCAGCCATACAGGGATAGGTCGGAACACTGAAGCTTTCTTT. Amino acids: CASSHTGIGRNTEAFF.